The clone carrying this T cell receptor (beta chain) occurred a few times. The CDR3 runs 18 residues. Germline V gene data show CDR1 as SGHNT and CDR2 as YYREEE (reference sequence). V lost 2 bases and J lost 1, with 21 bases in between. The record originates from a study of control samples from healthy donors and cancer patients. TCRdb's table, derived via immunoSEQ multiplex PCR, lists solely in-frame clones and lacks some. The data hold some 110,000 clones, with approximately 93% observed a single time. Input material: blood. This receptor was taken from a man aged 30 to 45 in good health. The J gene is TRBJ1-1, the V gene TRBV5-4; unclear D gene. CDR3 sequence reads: CASSLMPPLPSGNTEAFF. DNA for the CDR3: TGTGCCAGCAGCTTAATGCCCCCACTCCCCTCGGGGAACACTGAAGCTTTCTTT. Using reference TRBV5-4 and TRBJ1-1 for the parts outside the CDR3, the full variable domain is ETGVTQSPTHLIKTRGQQVTLRCSSQSGHNTVSWYQQALGQGPQFIFQYYREEENGRGNFPPRFSGLQFPNYSSELNVNALELDDSALYLCASSLMPPLPSGNTEAFFGQGTRLTVV.